This T cell receptor beta chain was identified in a study of T cells in localized non-small cell lung cancer. Study-level points and caveats: Higher blood T cell density tracked longer overall survival. Uninvolved adjacent lung had more T cell clonality than any other tissue, topping tumor. The study detected a median approximately 54 of the top 100 tumor clones in adjacent lung.

Assay: immunoSEQ multiplex PCR; the TCRdb copy retains only in-frame clones and omits some. The data show about 37,000 clones, approximately 90% seen once. CDR3 length: 13 residues. Looked up from germline, CDR1 is SGHRS and CDR2 is YFSETQ. Notes on this clone: The antigen remains unidentified. One junction end does not reproduce the germline sequence, and a read error may be involved.

The sample consisted of peripheral blood mononuclear cells, taken before any cancer treatment. The chain has TRBV5-1 and TRBJ2-3; TRBD2 is a possible D gene (6 bases). The TCR comes from a female donor at least 60 years old with stage II lung adenocarcinoma. For the CDR3, the DNA is TGCGCCAGCAGCCCTAGCCTAGCGCCTATCCGGAATTTT. This gives the protein CASSPSLAPIRNF.